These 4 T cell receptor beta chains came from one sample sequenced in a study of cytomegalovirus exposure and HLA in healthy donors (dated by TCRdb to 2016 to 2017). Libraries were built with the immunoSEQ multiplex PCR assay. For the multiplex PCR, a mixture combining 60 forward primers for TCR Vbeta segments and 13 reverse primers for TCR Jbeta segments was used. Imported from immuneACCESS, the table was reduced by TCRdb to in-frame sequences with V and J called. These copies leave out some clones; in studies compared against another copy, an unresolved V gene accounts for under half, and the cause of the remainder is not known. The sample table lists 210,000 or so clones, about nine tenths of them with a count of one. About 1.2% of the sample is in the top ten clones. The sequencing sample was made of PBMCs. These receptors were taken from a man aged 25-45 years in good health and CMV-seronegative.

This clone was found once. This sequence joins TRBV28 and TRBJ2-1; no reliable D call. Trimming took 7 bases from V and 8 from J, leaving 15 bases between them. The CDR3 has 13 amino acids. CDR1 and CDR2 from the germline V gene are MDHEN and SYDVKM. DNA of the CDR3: TGTGCCAGCACCTCCCAACCCCTATATGAGCAGTTCTTC. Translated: CASTSQPLYEQFF.

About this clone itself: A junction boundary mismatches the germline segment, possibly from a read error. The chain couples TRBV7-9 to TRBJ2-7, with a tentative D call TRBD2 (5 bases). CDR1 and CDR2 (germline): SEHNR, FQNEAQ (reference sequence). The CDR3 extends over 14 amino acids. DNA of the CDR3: TGTTCCAGCAGCTTTTCTGGGAGCTCCTACGAGCAGTACTTC. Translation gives CSSSFSGSSYEQYF.

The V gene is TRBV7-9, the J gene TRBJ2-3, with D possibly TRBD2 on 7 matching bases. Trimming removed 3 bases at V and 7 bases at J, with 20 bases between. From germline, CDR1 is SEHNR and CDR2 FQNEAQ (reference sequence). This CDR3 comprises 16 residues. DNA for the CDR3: TGTGCCAGCAGCTTGCATGGGGGGGCGGGGACAAATACGCAGTATTTT. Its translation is CASSLHGGAGTNTQYF.

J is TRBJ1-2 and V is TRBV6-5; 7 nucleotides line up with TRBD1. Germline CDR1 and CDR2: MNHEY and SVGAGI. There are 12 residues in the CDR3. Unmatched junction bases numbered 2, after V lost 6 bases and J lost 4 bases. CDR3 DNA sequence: TGTGCCAGCAGAAGACAGGGCTATGGCTACACCTTC. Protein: CASRRQGYGYTF.